The 12 T cell receptor beta chains given below trace back to one sample, sequenced in a study of shared clonotypes between healthy human individuals. Libraries were prepared by immunoSEQ multiplex PCR; TCRdb keeps only in-frame clonotypes and omits some of them. In the table there are over 2 million clones, around 95% of which are singletons. Sequenced input: naive CD4+ T cells sorted from blood. Sample subset: CD45RA+ positively selected. Receptors originate from a man aged 18 to 30 in good health.

This clone showed up just once. This chain links TRBV11-2 with TRBJ1-1, with unresolved D. The CDR3 loop spans 16 amino acids. Trimming shortened V by 1 base and J by 4 bases, and 16 bases separated the two germline ends. Germline assignment: CDR1 SGHAT and CDR2 FQNNGV. The DNA of the CDR3 is TGTGCCAGCAGCTTAGTTTCGTATAATGTCGGCACTGAAGCTTTCTTT. This codes for CASSLVSYNVGTEAFF.

Notes on this clone: The same CDR3 is also encoded by other DNA sequences in this sample. The rearrangement uses TRBV7-2 and TRBJ2-7, with D maybe TRBD2 (5 bases). The CDR3 covers 14 residues. V was pared by 5 bases and J by 2 bases, with 13 bases between. Germline CDR1 reads SGHTA; CDR2 reads FQGNSA. The CDR3 DNA follows: TGTGCCAGCAGCCCAAGGACTGGTACCTACGAGCAGTACTTC. Translating it yields CASSPRTGTYEQYF.

The rearrangement links TRBV6-6 to TRBJ1-6; 7 nucleotides align to TRBD1. This CDR3 has 14 amino acids. V gave up 4 bases and J gave up 10 bases; unmatched junction bases: 7. Germline V gene data show CDR1 as MNHNY and CDR2 as SVGAGI (reference sequence). In nucleotides, the CDR3 is TGTGCCAGCAGTTCCTCAGGGGGGAACTCACCCCTCCACTTT. Translation gives CASSSSGGNSPLHF.

Comment on this clone: This same CDR3 is encoded by further DNA sequences in the sample. The gene calls are TRBV7-2 and TRBJ2-3; D is unresolved. Germline lookup yields CDR1 SGHTA and CDR2 FQGNSA. CDR3 length equals 12 residues. V was clipped by 3 bases and J by 5 bases, with 6 bases between them. CDR3: CASSFGIDTQYF. CDR3 sequence (DNA): TGTGCCAGCAGCTTCGGTATAGATACGCAGTATTTT.

J is TRBJ2-7 and V is TRBV19; a weak D match, TRBD2 (6 bases). The CDR3 runs to 15 residues. Germline assignment: CDR1 LNHDA and CDR2 SQIVND (reference sequence). The ends were cut back, 3 bases at V and 0 bases at J, with 12 bases in the middle. The CDR3, as DNA: TGTGCCAGTAGTATTTTGGCGGACTACTCCTACGAGCAGTACTTC. It codes for CASSILADYSYEQYF.

The rearrangement links TRBV5-1 to TRBJ1-1; D unclear. Trimming took off 4 bases at V and 10 bases at J, with 17 bases between the two ends. This CDR3 has 13 residues. CDR1 and CDR2 (germline): SGHRS, YFSETQ. DNA for the CDR3: TGCGCCAGCAGCGCCCCGGGAGGGCGTCTAGCTTTCTTT. This gives the protein CASSAPGGRLAFF.

The chain uses TRBV18 and TRBJ2-3; D is unresolved. Trimming removed 4 bases at V and 4 bases at J, with 12 bases between. Germline CDR1 KGHSH, CDR2 LQKENI. This CDR3 is 14 amino acids long. This CDR3 is CASSRANPPDTQYF. The CDR3 DNA reads as TGTGCCAGCTCACGGGCGAATCCTCCAGATACGCAGTATTTT.

This clone showed up just once. The chain uses TRBV19 and TRBJ1-6; TRBD1 aligns across 7 bases. V lost 0 bases to trimming and J lost 9 bases; unmatched junction nucleotides: 11. This CDR3 is 17 amino acids long. Germline CDR1 reads LNHDA; CDR2 reads SQIVND (reference sequence). DNA of the CDR3: TGTGCCAGTAGTATAGATCGGACAGGCGGGGGGTTTTCACCCCTCCACTTT. It encodes CASSIDRTGGGFSPLHF. Together with reference TRBV19 and TRBJ1-6, the CDR3 gives the full variable domain: DGGITQSPKYLFRKEGQNVTLSCEQNLNHDAMYWYRQDPGQGLRLIYYSQIVNDFQKGDIAEGYSVSREKKESFPLTVTSAQKNPTAFYLCASSIDRTGGGFSPLHFGNGTRLTVT.

The rearrangement joins TRBV15 to TRBJ2-7; 13 nucleotides line up with TRBD2. The CDR3 covers 18 residues. Germline V gene lookup returns CDR1 LNHNV and CDR2 YYDKDF (reference sequence). After removal of 0 bases from V and 4 bases from J, the junction contained 9 bases not matched to a gene. The CDR3 coding sequence is TGTGCCACCAGCAGAGACCGATGGATGACTAGCGGGGGGTACGAGCAGTACTTC. Protein: CATSRDRWMTSGGYEQYF. Full variable domain (outside the CDR3, taken from reference TRBV15 and TRBJ2-7): DAMVIQNPRYQVTQFGKPVTLSCSQTLNHNVMYWYQQKSSQAPKLLFHYYDKDFNNEADTPDNFQSRRPNTSFCFLDIRSPGLGDTAMYLCATSRDRWMTSGGYEQYFGPGTRLTVT.

V usage is TRBV5-1 and J usage is TRBJ1-4, with unresolved D. The CDR3 sequence is 15 residues long. From germline, CDR1 is SGHRS and CDR2 YFSETQ. Trimming stripped 4 bases from V and 0 bases from J, with 10 bases between. As DNA, the CDR3 is TGCGCCAGCAGCACCGGACGGACAACTAATGAAAAACTGTTTTTT. Its protein is CASSTGRTTNEKLFF.

This clone has just one count. CDR3: CASSSGATYGYTF. The DNA of the CDR3 is TGTGCCAGCAGCTCGGGGGCGACCTATGGCTACACCTTC. The gene calls are TRBV11-2 and TRBJ1-2; D may be TRBD1 (6 bases). The V gene's germline CDR1 is SGHAT and CDR2 FQNNGV. The CDR3 is made up of 13 amino acids. The germline V and J ends were trimmed by 4 bases and 4 bases, with 10 bases remaining between them.

This clone was detected only a few times. The sample holds other DNA sequences that translate to the same CDR3. This chain joins TRBV7-2 and TRBJ2-5, with TRBD2 matching over 14 bases. J lost 2 bases, V lost 1 base, and 0 bases had no gene match. This CDR3 contains 16 residues. Germline V gene data show CDR1 as SGHTA and CDR2 as FQGNSA. CDR3 protein: CASSLGLAGGQETQYF. Written as DNA, the CDR3 is TGTGCCAGCAGCTTAGGACTAGCGGGAGGGCAAGAGACCCAGTACTTC. The full variable domain, rest sourced from reference TRBV7-2 and TRBJ2-5, is GAGVSQSPSNKVTEKGKDVELRCDPISGHTALYWYRQSLGQGLEFLIYFQGNSAPDKSGLPSDRFSAERTGGSVSTLTIQRTQQEDSAVYLCASSLGLAGGQETQYFGPGTRLLVL.